This is a list of T cell receptor beta chains from one sample in a study of T cells in Graves' hyperthyroidism and ophthalmopathy. From the multiplex PCR reads, TCRdb called clonotypes with MiXCR, one entry per CDR3 protein. The profile shows about 740,000 distinct CDR3 sequences, around 13% of them singletons. Sequencing used blood. These receptors came from a woman aged 18-30 years with Graves' hyperthyroidism. Both conserved end residues are part of each CDR3. Fields, in order: clone size, J gene, V gene, D gene, CDR3 DNA, CDR3 protein. D genes are given only for firm matches. The size of a clone is reported for some rows only, either as once, few or many, or as a class for expanded clones.

clone_size: few
j_call: TRBJ2-1
v_call: TRBV6-1
d_call: -
cdr3_nt: TGTGCCAGCAGTGAAGCCGAATTAGGCTGTCTACGCTACAATGAGCAGTTCTTC
cdr3_aa: CASSEAELGCLRYNEQFF

clone_size: -
j_call: TRBJ2-2
v_call: TRBV12-3/TRBV12-4
d_call: -
cdr3_nt: TGTGCCAGCAGACGAAGGAGGGACACCGGGGAGCTGTTTTTT
cdr3_aa: CASRRRRDTGELFF

clone_size: -
j_call: TRBJ2-3
v_call: TRBV24-1
d_call: -
cdr3_nt: TGTGCCACCAGTGATTTCCCCCCCGCCCCAGAGACGCAGTATTTT
cdr3_aa: CATSDFPPAPETQYF

clone_size: -
j_call: TRBJ2-1
v_call: TRBV9
d_call: -
cdr3_nt: TGTGCCAGCAGGGGCCCGGGGTCGGGGGAGCAGTTCTTC
cdr3_aa: CASRGPGSGEQFF

clone_size: -
j_call: TRBJ1-2
v_call: TRBV10-2
d_call: -
cdr3_nt: TGCGCCAGCAGTGGAGGGGGGGTAGTCTATGGCTACACCTTC
cdr3_aa: CASSGGGVVYGYTF

clone_size: many
j_call: TRBJ2-7
v_call: TRBV11-2
d_call: -
cdr3_nt: TGTGCCAGCAGCTCCTATAGCACCTTAAGCGAGCAGTACTTC
cdr3_aa: CASSSYSTLSEQYF

clone_size: -
j_call: TRBJ2-7
v_call: TRBV28
d_call: -
cdr3_nt: TGTGCCAGCAGTTGGTTCGGGGGCCCAGGGCAGTACTTC
cdr3_aa: CASSWFGGPGQYF

clone_size: few
j_call: TRBJ2-1
v_call: TRBV20-1
d_call: TRBD2
cdr3_nt: TGCAGTGCTAGAGACTGGACTAGCTCCTACAATGAGCAGTTCTTC
cdr3_aa: CSARDWTSSYNEQFF

clone_size: many
j_call: TRBJ2-3
v_call: TRBV13
d_call: TRBD2
cdr3_nt: TGTGCCAGCAGCCCCCCCCCTTGGACTAGCGGAGATAGCACAGATACGCAGTATTTT
cdr3_aa: CASSPPPWTSGDSTDTQYF

clone_size: few
j_call: TRBJ2-1
v_call: TRBV20-1
d_call: -
cdr3_nt: TGCAGTGCCCTTGGTCCCCTAGCTGGAATCTCCTACAATGAGCAGTTCTTC
cdr3_aa: CSALGPLAGISYNEQFF

clone_size: many
j_call: TRBJ1-4
v_call: TRBV20-1
d_call: -
cdr3_nt: TGCAGTGCTAGAGGTCTTCGGGGAGGGGGAGCGGCGGGTGAAAAACTGTTTTTT
cdr3_aa: CSARGLRGGGAAGEKLFF

clone_size: many
j_call: TRBJ1-1
v_call: TRBV7-9
d_call: -
cdr3_nt: TGTGCCAGCAGCCCTGTGAGGGACACTGAAGCTTTCTTT
cdr3_aa: CASSPVRDTEAFF

clone_size: -
j_call: TRBJ1-6
v_call: TRBV6-1
d_call: -
cdr3_nt: TGTGCCAGCAGAGCTGAAAAGGGCTCCTATAATTCACCCCTCCACTTT
cdr3_aa: CASRAEKGSYNSPLHF

clone_size: few
j_call: TRBJ1-4
v_call: TRBV11-3
d_call: -
cdr3_nt: TGTGCCAGCAGCTCCCTCCCCCGCCCTAATGAAAAACTGTTTTTT
cdr3_aa: CASSSLPRPNEKLFF

clone_size: -
j_call: TRBJ1-1
v_call: TRBV30
d_call: TRBD1
cdr3_nt: TGTGCCTGCAGGGGGGTCCCCCAGGGGGCTGAAGCTTTCTTT
cdr3_aa: CACRGVPQGAEAFF

clone_size: few
j_call: TRBJ1-2
v_call: TRBV7-9
d_call: TRBD1
cdr3_nt: TGTGCCAGCAGCCAATCGGACAGGGCGGAAGGCTACACCTTC
cdr3_aa: CASSQSDRAEGYTF

clone_size: many
j_call: TRBJ2-3
v_call: TRBV7-9
d_call: -
cdr3_nt: TGTGCCAGCAGCTCCAGGGACGCAGATACGCAGTATTTT
cdr3_aa: CASSSRDADTQYF

clone_size: many
j_call: TRBJ2-3
v_call: TRBV7-2
d_call: TRBD2
cdr3_nt: TGTGCCAGCAGCTCCCGTAGAGCGGGAGGAGCAGATACGCAGTATTTT
cdr3_aa: CASSSRRAGGADTQYF

clone_size: few
j_call: TRBJ1-2
v_call: TRBV7-9
d_call: -
cdr3_nt: TGTGCCAGCAGCTTAGGACAGGTCAATGGCTACACCTTC
cdr3_aa: CASSLGQVNGYTF

clone_size: many
j_call: TRBJ2-7
v_call: TRBV29-1
d_call: TRBD2
cdr3_nt: TGCAGCGTTGAATTCGGGACTAGCGGGAGGGCCGATTTTTTCGAGCAGTACTTC
cdr3_aa: CSVEFGTSGRADFFEQYF

clone_size: many
j_call: TRBJ2-1
v_call: TRBV27
d_call: -
cdr3_nt: TGTGCCAGCAGTCTCACAGGGAGCCCTTACCTATACAATGAGCAGTTCTTC
cdr3_aa: CASSLTGSPYLYNEQFF

clone_size: -
j_call: TRBJ1-5
v_call: TRBV14
d_call: -
cdr3_nt: TGTGCCAGCAGCCAAGATAGGGTGGGGTACGGCAATCAGCCCCAGCATTTT
cdr3_aa: CASSQDRVGYGNQPQHF

clone_size: once
j_call: TRBJ2-3
v_call: TRBV14
d_call: -
cdr3_nt: TGTGCCAGCAGCCGCCACAGGGCACAGCAGTATTTT
cdr3_aa: CASSRHRAQQYF

clone_size: -
j_call: TRBJ2-4
v_call: TRBV28
d_call: TRBD2
cdr3_nt: TGTGCCACCGACCCATACTCGACTAGCGGGAGGAACATTCAGTACTTC
cdr3_aa: CATDPYSTSGRNIQYF

clone_size: many
j_call: TRBJ2-1
v_call: TRBV3-1
d_call: TRBD2
cdr3_nt: TGTGCCAGCAGCCAAGTGGTTCTAGCGGGAGGATACAATGAGCAGTTCTTC
cdr3_aa: CASSQVVLAGGYNEQFF

clone_size: -
j_call: TRBJ2-1
v_call: TRBV7-3
d_call: -
cdr3_nt: TGTGCCAGCAGCTTAACGGCCGACTCCAGCGGAAATTACAATGAGCAGTTCTTC
cdr3_aa: CASSLTADSSGNYNEQFF

clone_size: many
j_call: TRBJ2-3
v_call: TRBV7-2
d_call: -
cdr3_nt: TGTGCCAGCAGTTTCGCAGGGGGGACGCAGTATTTT
cdr3_aa: CASSFAGGTQYF

clone_size: many
j_call: TRBJ1-5
v_call: TRBV19
d_call: -
cdr3_nt: TGTGCCAGTAGTATAAAGGCAGGGACACCAAATCAGCCCCAGCATTTT
cdr3_aa: CASSIKAGTPNQPQHF

clone_size: -
j_call: TRBJ1-1
v_call: TRBV19
d_call: TRBD1
cdr3_nt: TGTGCCAGTAGTATCGGCGGGACAGTGAACACTGAAGCTTTCTTT
cdr3_aa: CASSIGGTVNTEAFF

clone_size: few
j_call: TRBJ2-5
v_call: TRBV18
d_call: TRBD1
cdr3_nt: TGTGCCAGCTCACCAACTCCCCGGGACAGGGAAGAAAAGACCCAGTACTTC
cdr3_aa: CASSPTPRDREEKTQYF

clone_size: -
j_call: TRBJ2-7
v_call: TRBV10-3
d_call: -
cdr3_nt: TGTGCCATCAGTTCCCTCGAACAGGGCGAGCAGTACTTC
cdr3_aa: CAISSLEQGEQYF

clone_size: many
j_call: TRBJ1-1
v_call: TRBV28
d_call: -
cdr3_nt: TGTGCCAGCAGTCAGCAGGGGAACCGAGCTTTCTTT
cdr3_aa: CASSQQGNRAFF

clone_size: many
j_call: TRBJ2-3
v_call: TRBV27
d_call: TRBD2
cdr3_nt: TGTGCCAGCAGCTATACAACTCAGGGACTAGCGGGCTCAGATACGCAGTATTTT
cdr3_aa: CASSYTTQGLAGSDTQYF

clone_size: few
j_call: TRBJ2-7
v_call: TRBV11-2
d_call: -
cdr3_nt: TGTGCCAGCAGCTTAGAATCTCAGGGGCAGTACTTC
cdr3_aa: CASSLESQGQYF

clone_size: many
j_call: TRBJ2-7
v_call: TRBV6-1
d_call: -
cdr3_nt: TGTGCCAGCAGTGCCGGGCCTCAGTTCTACGAGCAGTACTTC
cdr3_aa: CASSAGPQFYEQYF

clone_size: many
j_call: TRBJ1-1
v_call: TRBV5-1
d_call: -
cdr3_nt: TGCGCCAGCAGCTTGGAAGGGCAAAACACTGAAGCTTTCTTT
cdr3_aa: CASSLEGQNTEAFF

clone_size: -
j_call: TRBJ2-5
v_call: TRBV6-2/TRBV6-3
d_call: TRBD2
cdr3_nt: TGTGCCAGCGCTTGGAGAAGGACTAGCGGGAGTACTTCGCAAGTGACCCAGTACTTC
cdr3_aa: CASAWRRTSGSTSQVTQYF

clone_size: many
j_call: TRBJ2-1
v_call: TRBV12-3/TRBV12-4
d_call: -
cdr3_nt: TGTGCCAGCAGTGTGAGGTCCTACAATGAGCAGTTCTTC
cdr3_aa: CASSVRSYNEQFF

clone_size: few
j_call: TRBJ1-5
v_call: TRBV19
d_call: TRBD1
cdr3_nt: TGTGCCAGTAGTATTTATCTGCGGACAGGGGCTAGCAATCAGCCCCAGCATTTT
cdr3_aa: CASSIYLRTGASNQPQHF

clone_size: few
j_call: TRBJ2-7
v_call: TRBV4-1
d_call: -
cdr3_nt: TGCGCCAGCAGGCTAGGACTAGGGGGAACCTACGAGCAGTACTTC
cdr3_aa: CASRLGLGGTYEQYF

clone_size: many
j_call: TRBJ2-7
v_call: TRBV6-1
d_call: -
cdr3_nt: TGTGCCAGCAGTGACTTAAGCTCCTACGAGCAGTACTTC
cdr3_aa: CASSDLSSYEQYF

clone_size: many
j_call: TRBJ2-7
v_call: TRBV20-1
d_call: TRBD2
cdr3_nt: TGCAGTGCTAGATCGCGGGAGGGCTACGAGCAGTACTTC
cdr3_aa: CSARSREGYEQYF

clone_size: -
j_call: TRBJ1-2
v_call: TRBV10-2
d_call: -
cdr3_nt: TGCGCCAGCAGTGGGGAGGGAGTAAACTATGGCTACACCTTC
cdr3_aa: CASSGEGVNYGYTF

clone_size: many
j_call: TRBJ2-1
v_call: TRBV11-1
d_call: TRBD2
cdr3_nt: TGTGCCAGCAGCCGGGACTCCGCGGGGGATGAGCAGTTCTTC
cdr3_aa: CASSRDSAGDEQFF

clone_size: -
j_call: TRBJ1-6
v_call: TRBV28
d_call: -
cdr3_nt: TGTGCCAGCAGTTTCACAGGCCATTCACCCCTCCACTTT
cdr3_aa: CASSFTGHSPLHF

clone_size: few
j_call: TRBJ2-6
v_call: TRBV9
d_call: -
cdr3_nt: TGTGCCAGCAGCGCCTTTGGGGGTCAGATGACTGGGGCCAACGTCCTGACTTTC
cdr3_aa: CASSAFGGQMTGANVLTF

clone_size: -
j_call: TRBJ2-5
v_call: TRBV5-6
d_call: -
cdr3_nt: TGTGCCAGCAGCCTTCGTCGACTAGATAATAAGGTGTACTTC
cdr3_aa: CASSLRRLDNKVYF

clone_size: -
j_call: TRBJ1-2
v_call: TRBV27
d_call: TRBD1
cdr3_nt: TGTGCCAGCAGTTCTATAAGGGACAGAGACTATGGCTACACCTTC
cdr3_aa: CASSSIRDRDYGYTF

clone_size: -
j_call: TRBJ2-7
v_call: TRBV9
d_call: TRBD2
cdr3_nt: TGTGCCGACAATCCGGGACTAGCGGGAGTCTACGAGCAGTACTTC
cdr3_aa: CADNPGLAGVYEQYF

clone_size: -
j_call: TRBJ2-3
v_call: TRBV5-5
d_call: -
cdr3_nt: TGTGCCAGCACCCCCCAGGGGCTCAGCACAGATACGCAGTATTTT
cdr3_aa: CASTPQGLSTDTQYF